This note documents a single T cell receptor (beta chain) sequence. The sample comes from a study of blood T cell repertoires in COVID-19. Study at large: Samples representing acute and convalescent COVID-19 were sourced from the United States, Italy and Spain. PBMCs, B-cell-depleted T cells, or T cells were the source of the cDNA or gDNA that made up the material.

Trimming took off 2 bases at V and 4 bases at J, with 11 bases between the two ends. CDR3 size: 15 residues. CDR1 MNHEY and CDR2 SVGAGI come from the germline V gene. Generated by immunoSEQ multiplex PCR, the TCRdb table keeps only in-frame clones and is missing some. The sample includes around 250,000 clones, approximately 89% seen only once; the top ten take about 1.7%. The source of this sequence is a woman aged 55 to 70 who had recovered from COVID-19. Sequenced sample: peripheral blood. The rearrangement uses TRBV6-5 and TRBJ1-4, with D perhaps matching TRBD1 (6 bases). This CDR3 is CASSYATGDNEKLFF. The CDR3 DNA reads TGTGCCAGCAGTTACGCGACAGGCGATAATGAAAAACTGTTTTTT.